This is a list of T cell receptor beta chains from one sample in a study of control samples from healthy donors and cancer patients. Libraries were prepared by immunoSEQ multiplex PCR; TCRdb keeps only in-frame clonotypes and omits some of them. Here the sample spans about 160,000 clones, roughly 94% being singletons. The sample taken for sequencing was PBMCs. The receptors were sampled from a man between 60 and 70 years old with colorectal cancer. Both conserved end residues are part of each CDR3. A D gene is named only where the DNA matches it firmly. Not every row has a clone size; where given, it reads once, few, many or a size class.

TGTGCCAGCAGCAGAGCCGGGACAGGGGATCTCTATGGCTACACCTTC	CASSRAGTGDLYGYTF	TRBV7-9	TRBJ1-2	TRBD1	NA
TGTGCCAGCAGAGACCATTCCACCTACGAGCAGTACTTC	CASRDHSTYEQYF	TRBV6-5	TRBJ2-7	NA	NA
TGTGCCAGCAGCCCAGTAGGGAACTCCTACGAGCAGTACTTC	CASSPVGNSYEQYF	TRBV7-8	TRBJ2-7	NA	NA
TGTGCCAGCACTCAGTCGGGGGGGGCTGAAGCTTTCTTT	CASTQSGGAEAFF	TRBV6-5	TRBJ1-1	NA	NA
TGTGCCAGCAGCCCGGCGGGGGTCGGGGGCGAGCAGTACTTC	CASSPAGVGGEQYF	TRBV7-2	TRBJ2-7	TRBD2	NA
TGTGCCAGCATCTCGCTTCCGGGGGCCTACAATGAGCAGTTCTTC	CASISLPGAYNEQFF	TRBV27	TRBJ2-1	NA	NA
TGTGCCAGCAGCCCGTCCGGGACTAGCGTAATAGATACGCAGTATTTT	CASSPSGTSVIDTQYF	TRBV5-4	TRBJ2-3	TRBD2	NA
TGTGCCAGTAGTATTTTCCCTACTAGCACAGATACGCAGTATTTT	CASSIFPTSTDTQYF	TRBV19	TRBJ2-3	NA	NA
TGTGCCAGCAGCCCCATAGGGGACAGGAACTATGGCTACACCTTC	CASSPIGDRNYGYTF	TRBV3-1/TRBV3-2	TRBJ1-2	TRBD1	NA
TGCGCCAGCAGCTTAGACAAGATCCAAGAGACCCAGTACTTC	CASSLDKIQETQYF	TRBV5-1	TRBJ2-5	NA	NA
TGTGCCAGCAGCCAAGGGTCGCCGGGGGCAGCAAATAATTCACCCCTCCACTTT	CASSQGSPGAANNSPLHF	TRBV3-1/TRBV3-2	TRBJ1-6	NA	NA
TGTGCCAGCAGCCTCACTGATAGCTCCTACAATGAGCAGTTCTTC	CASSLTDSSYNEQFF	TRBV5-5	TRBJ2-1	NA	NA
TGTGCCAGCAGCCCCGGACAGGGTTCGAAGGAAAAACTGTTTTTT	CASSPGQGSKEKLFF	TRBV5-4	TRBJ1-4	TRBD1	NA
TGTGCCAGCGCCGTCGGGACAGGGGCCGAGCAGTACTTC	CASAVGTGAEQYF	TRBV6-5	TRBJ2-7	TRBD1	NA
TGTGCCAGCAGCCCTACCAGGGGGGGGGACACCGGGGAGCTGTTTTTT	CASSPTRGGDTGELFF	TRBV6-2/TRBV6-3	TRBJ2-2	NA	once
TGTGCCAGTACCAAGACGGGGAGCCGCAATCAGCCCCAGCATTTT	CASTKTGSRNQPQHF	TRBV19	TRBJ1-5	NA	NA
TGTGCCTGGAGTCAAGCCCGAGCGGGGGGCCTGGACGAGCAGTACTTC	CAWSQARAGGLDEQYF	TRBV30	TRBJ2-7	TRBD2	NA
TGTGCCTGGAGCCTTTCCCCCAGGGCCACCGGGGAGCTGTTTTTT	CAWSLSPRATGELFF	TRBV30	TRBJ2-2	NA	NA
TGTGCCTTCCGGACACGGGTCTATGGCTACACCTTC	CAFRTRVYGYTF	TRBV30	TRBJ1-2	NA	NA
TGTGCCAGCAGCTTGACATGGACGCGCTACACCTTC	CASSLTWTRYTF	TRBV5-6	TRBJ1-2	NA	NA
TGTGCCAGCAGCGGTGTGGGGGAGACCCAGTACTTC	CASSGVGETQYF	TRBV9	TRBJ2-5	NA	NA
TGTGCCAGTAGTGGGGGGACTAGCGTAATACAAGAGACCCAGTACTTC	CASSGGTSVIQETQYF	TRBV19	TRBJ2-5	TRBD2	NA
TGCGCCAGCAGAAGGGAGGGAGCTCCGGGGACCCAGTACTTC	CASRREGAPGTQYF	TRBV5-1	TRBJ2-5	TRBD2	NA
TGTGCCAGCAGCTTAGTTACCCGTCACGAGCAGTACTTC	CASSLVTRHEQYF	TRBV7-9	TRBJ2-7	NA	NA
TGTGCCAGCAGCCCACAGTTTTTTACAGGGTACACCGGGGAGCTGTTTTTT	CASSPQFFTGYTGELFF	TRBV7-2	TRBJ2-2	NA	NA
TGTGCCAGCAGCTTAGGGTTGGCGGCTGAAGCTTTCTTT	CASSLGLAAEAFF	TRBV7-8	TRBJ1-1	NA	few
TGTGCCAGCAGCTTAAGGTGGGGACAAGAGACCCAGTACTTC	CASSLRWGQETQYF	TRBV7-2	TRBJ2-5	NA	NA
TGTGCCAGCAGTTACAGGATGGAGGGGACGGATGGCTACACCTTC	CASSYRMEGTDGYTF	TRBV6-2/TRBV6-3	TRBJ1-2	NA	NA
TGTGCCAGCAGTGAATTGGTGACAGACTCCTATGGCTACACCTTC	CASSELVTDSYGYTF	TRBV6-1	TRBJ1-2	NA	NA
TGCGCCAGCAGCTTGGGAGGCGGGAGCTCCTACAATGAGCAGTTCTTC	CASSLGGGSSYNEQFF	TRBV5-1	TRBJ2-1	TRBD2	NA
TGCAGCGTTGGCCGGGACAGCAGCTCTGGAAACACCATATATTTT	CSVGRDSSSGNTIYF	TRBV29-1	TRBJ1-3	TRBD1	NA
TGCGCCAGCAGCCTCCCGAATTCAGGGGCCAAAAACATTCAGTACTTC	CASSLPNSGAKNIQYF	TRBV5-1	TRBJ2-4	NA	NA
TGTGCCATCAGTGAGTCCCGGGGTGAGGACACTGAAGCTTTCTTT	CAISESRGEDTEAFF	TRBV10-3	TRBJ1-1	NA	once
TGTGCCTGGAGTATACAAGAGACCCAGTACTTC	CAWSIQETQYF	TRBV30	TRBJ2-5	NA	NA
TGCGCCAGCAGCTCCTCGACAGGGTCCACCGGGGAGCTGTTTTTT	CASSSSTGSTGELFF	TRBV5-1	TRBJ2-2	TRBD1	NA
TGTGCCGGCAGAGGGCAGGCTAACTATGGCTACACCTTC	CAGRGQANYGYTF	TRBV2	TRBJ1-2	NA	NA
TGCGCCAGCAGTGTAGGCGCGGGACTCTCCTACAATGAGCAGTTCTTC	CASSVGAGLSYNEQFF	TRBV10-1	TRBJ2-1	NA	NA
TGTGCCTGGACTGGCGGGGGTGCAGATACGCAGTATTTT	CAWTGGGADTQYF	TRBV30	TRBJ2-3	TRBD2	NA
TGTGCCAGCAGCAGGGGACAGGGAGGCGATGGCTACACCTTC	CASSRGQGGDGYTF	TRBV11-2	TRBJ1-2	TRBD1	NA
TGTGCCAGCAGCTTGGAGGCGGGGAACTACGAGCAGTACTTC	CASSLEAGNYEQYF	TRBV5-4	TRBJ2-7	NA	once
TGTGCCTGGAGTGTACAAGGGGGCCGAAACACTGAAGCTTTCTTT	CAWSVQGGRNTEAFF	TRBV30	TRBJ1-1	TRBD1	NA
TGCGCCAGCAGTGAGCGGGACTTTCAAGAGACCCAGTACTTC	CASSERDFQETQYF	TRBV10-2	TRBJ2-5	NA	NA
TGTGCCAGCAGCTTAACAGGGATCACTGAAGCTTTCTTT	CASSLTGITEAFF	TRBV7-2	TRBJ1-1	NA	NA
TGTGCCAGCAGAGGGGGGACAAGTCAAGAGACCCAGTACTTC	CASRGGTSQETQYF	TRBV2	TRBJ2-5	NA	NA
TGCAGTGCTAAGCTTAACACTGAAGCTTTCTTT	CSAKLNTEAFF	TRBV20-1	TRBJ1-1	NA	NA
TGTGCCAGCAGCCCCCTGGGGTCAGCGCTTTACGAGCAGTACTTC	CASSPLGSALYEQYF	TRBV3-1/TRBV3-2	TRBJ2-7	NA	NA
TGCGCCAGCAGCTTGGGGACACTAGCGGGTTCTAGCACAGATACGCAGTATTTT	CASSLGTLAGSSTDTQYF	TRBV5-1	TRBJ2-3	TRBD2	once
TGCGCCAGCAGCTTGGTTGCGGGGAGCTCTGGAAACACCATATATTTT	CASSLVAGSSGNTIYF	TRBV5-1	TRBJ1-3	NA	NA